This note documents a single T cell receptor (beta chain) sequence. Its antigen is still unknown. On average, the one heparinised blood draw given by each donor was roughly 100 mL. Investigators reverse transcribed all isolated RNA, so they sequenced expressed TCRB transcripts. Reads from naive, central memory and regulatory T cell samples averaged about 3.3 million. Measured with immunoSEQ multiplex PCR; TCRdb has only the in-frame clones, and not every one. The data show 60,000 or so clones, approximately 62% seen once. This sample stems from a study of beta chain features in type 1 diabetes. Germline lookup yields CDR1 MNHEY and CDR2 SMNVEV (reference sequence). V was cut by 5 bases and J by 6 bases, with 12 bases left in between. The CDR3 spans 13 residues. Study results and limitations: Using cDNA template may skew counts toward highly expressing activated cells.

The sample comprised Tregs from blood. This receptor was taken from a young woman in good health. The chain recombines TRBV27 with TRBJ2-3, with D possibly being TRBD1 (6 bases). CDR3 in amino acids: CASSRQEWDTQYF. CDR3 nucleotide sequence: TGTGCCAGCAGTCGACAGGAATGGGATACGCAGTATTTT.